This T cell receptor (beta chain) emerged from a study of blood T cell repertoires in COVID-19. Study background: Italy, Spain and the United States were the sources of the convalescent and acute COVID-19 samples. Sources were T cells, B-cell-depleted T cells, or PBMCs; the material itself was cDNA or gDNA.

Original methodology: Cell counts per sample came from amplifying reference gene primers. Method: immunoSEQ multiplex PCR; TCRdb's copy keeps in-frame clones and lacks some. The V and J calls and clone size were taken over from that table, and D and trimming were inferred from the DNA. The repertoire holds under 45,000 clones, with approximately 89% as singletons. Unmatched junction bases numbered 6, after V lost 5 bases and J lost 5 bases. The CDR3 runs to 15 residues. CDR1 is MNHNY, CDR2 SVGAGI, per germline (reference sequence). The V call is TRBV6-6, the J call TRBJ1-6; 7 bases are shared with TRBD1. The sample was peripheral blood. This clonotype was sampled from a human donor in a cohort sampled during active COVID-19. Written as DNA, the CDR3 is TGTGCCAGCAGTACGGGACAGTTAAATAATTCACCCCTCCACTTT. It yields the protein CASSTGQLNNSPLHF.